This T cell receptor beta chain was documented in a study of T cell responses to AZD1222 COVID-19 vaccine. To note about this clone: Its antigen is as yet unknown. At one end the junction does not follow the germline gene, possibly because of a read error.

Profiled with immunoSEQ multiplex PCR; TCRdb holds only in-frame clones, not every one. This table has around 140,000 clones, about 94% appearing once. Study outcomes and limitations: With two AZD1222 doses given, Spike-specific TCR breadth and depth both rose. CD4 TCRs associated with vaccination spanned spike, dominating at 160-218 and 743-854. Donor demographics were predominantly white British with a female majority; clonal diversity may be underestimated.

There are 13 residues in the CDR3. Per germline, CDR1 SGHAT and CDR2 FQNNGV. Specimen: peripheral blood, collected on day 0 of AZD1222 vaccination. The receptor's source is an adult in good health. This chain uses TRBV11-2 with TRBJ2-1, with 11 positions matching TRBD2. The CDR3 region is CATGTSGYHEQFF. For the CDR3, the DNA is TGTGCCACCGGGACTAGCGGCTACCATGAGCAGTTCTTC.